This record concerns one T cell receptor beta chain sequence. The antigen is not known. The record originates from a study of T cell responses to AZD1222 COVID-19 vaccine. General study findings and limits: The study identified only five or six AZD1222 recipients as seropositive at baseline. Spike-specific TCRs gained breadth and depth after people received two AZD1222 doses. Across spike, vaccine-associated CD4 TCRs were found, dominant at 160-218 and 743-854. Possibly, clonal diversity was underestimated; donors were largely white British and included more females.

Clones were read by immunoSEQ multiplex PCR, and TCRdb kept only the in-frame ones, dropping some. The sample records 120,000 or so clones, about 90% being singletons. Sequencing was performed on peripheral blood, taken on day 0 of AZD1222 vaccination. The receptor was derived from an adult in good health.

The CDR3 DNA is TGTGCCTGGGGGGACGCGAACACCGGGGAGCTGTTTTTT. Its translation is CAWGDANTGELFF. The chain has TRBV10-3 and TRBJ2-2, with a possible D match to TRBD2 (6 bases). This CDR3 is 13 amino acids long. Deletions cut 11 bases from V and 0 bases from J, with 10 bases between. Looked up from germline, CDR1 is ENHRY and CDR2 is SYGVKD.